This T cell receptor beta chain emerged from a study of Tregs in tolerant kidney transplant recipients. Turning to the study itself: The nonmyeloablative bone marrow transplants came from related graft donors, with transient mixed chimerism. Findings of the study overall: Antigen-driven expansion was suggested because donor-specific Tregs expanded more than all Tregs in tolerant patients. Some patients' samples used different primers over time, so nucleotide sequences weren't comparable.

On this clone: The antigen is undetermined. Read sequence stops 3 residues before the CDR3 end, and the germline J gene provides the missing end.

Profiling relied on immunoSEQ multiplex PCR, and the TCRdb table lists in-frame clones only, not all of them. The sample holds 25,000 to 35,000 clones. V shed 5 bases and J 6 bases; nucleotides not matched to a gene: 8. The CDR3 sequence is 14 residues long. Germline CDR1 and CDR2: SEHNR and FQNEAQ (reference sequence). The material sequenced was CD8+ T cells from blood, taken before the transplant. This receptor was obtained from a human donor who received a combined kidney and bone marrow transplant. The chain has TRBV7-9 and TRBJ2-7, with TRBD1 matching over 9 bases. The sequenced part of the CDR3 DNA is TGTGCCAGCAGCGCGCCAACAGGGGGCGGCGAG. Encoded protein: CASSAPTGGGE. The whole CDR3 reads CASSAPTGGGEQYF. The full variable domain, rest sourced from reference TRBV7-9 and TRBJ2-7, is DTGVSQNPRHKITKRGQNVTFRCDPISEHNRLYWYRQTLGQGPEFLTYFQNEAQLEKSRLLSDRFSAERPKGSFSTLEIQRTEQGDSAMYLCASSAPTGGGEQYFGPGTRLTVT.